Listed here is a single T cell receptor (beta chain). The data were obtained in a study of control samples from healthy donors and cancer patients. TCRdb keeps only in-frame clones here, not all; method: immunoSEQ multiplex PCR. Of 75,000 to 100,000 clones listed, more than 75% are singletons. This TCR derives from a man between 60 and 75 years old in good health. Material: blood.

The CDR3 DNA reads TGTGCCAGCAGTTACAGGGCTGGCAATCAGCCCCAGCATTTT. Translated: CASSYRAGNQPQHF. The V gene is TRBV27, the J gene TRBJ1-5; possible D gene TRBD1, 6 bases. Germline-derived CDR1 and CDR2 are MNHEY and SMNVEV (reference sequence). V lost 4 bases, J lost 2 bases, and 9 bases lay in between. The CDR3 is 14 residues long.